The 8 T cell receptor beta chains presented below share a single source sample, sequenced in a study of cytomegalovirus exposure and HLA in healthy donors. Sequencing was performed with immunoSEQ multiplex PCR; in TCRdb, only in-frame clones are kept and a portion is missing. The data contain 350,000 or so clones, 75% to 90% of them singletons. Specimen: PBMCs. Receptors originate from a woman aged 18-29 years in good health and CMV-seronegative.

The CDR3, as DNA: TGTGCCAGCAGCTTAGAAAGGGGGCAGGATACGCAGTATTTT. Protein sequence: CASSLERGQDTQYF. The genes are TRBV13 and TRBJ2-3; 7 bases line up with TRBD1. Unmatched junction bases numbered 4, after V lost 1 base and J lost 6 bases. Germline V gene sequence: CDR1 PRHDT, CDR2 FYEKMQ (reference sequence). The CDR3 sequence is 14 residues long.

The genes are TRBV6-5 and TRBJ1-2; D uncertain. From germline, CDR1 is MNHEY and CDR2 SVGAGI. The CDR3 has 15 amino acids. V dropped 3 bases and J dropped 8 bases, with 19 bases sitting between them. CDR3 sequence: CASSYVAGERRGYTF. In nucleotides, the CDR3 is TGTGCCAGCAGTTATGTAGCCGGGGAGCGGAGAGGCTACACCTTC.

The rearrangement uses TRBV5-6 and TRBJ2-7, with TRBD1 as a possible D gene (6 bases). Deletions cut 0 bases from V and 0 bases from J, with 10 bases between. CDR1 and CDR2 from the germline V gene are SGHDT and YYEEEE. The CDR3 totals 15 residues. CDR3 sequence (DNA): TGTGCCAGCAGCTTGGGACAGGAGCCCTCCTACGAGCAGTACTTC. Its translation is CASSLGQEPSYEQYF.

The chain carries TRBV27 and TRBJ2-7; TRBD2 is a possible D gene (5 bases). The length of the CDR3 is 16 residues. Trimming left V 0 bases short and J 1 base short, with 13 bases between. Germline-derived CDR1 and CDR2 are MNHEY and SMNVEV (reference sequence). The CDR3 loop reads CASSLSVTTLSYEQYF. CDR3 bases: TGTGCCAGCAGTTTATCCGTGACTACCTTATCCTACGAGCAGTACTTC.

V gene TRBV11-2 combines with J gene TRBJ2-7; D is possibly TRBD2 (5 bases). Trimming cost V 1 base and J 2 bases, with 15 bases left between them. This CDR3 comprises 16 residues. The germline CDR1 and CDR2 sequences are SGHAT and FQNNGV. CDR3 protein: CASSLGLGVATYEQYF. CDR3 DNA sequence: TGTGCCAGCAGCTTAGGTCTTGGGGTAGCGACCTACGAGCAGTACTTC.

V usage is TRBV10-3 and J usage is TRBJ1-5; D gene uncertain. V gave up 8 bases and J gave up 4 bases, with 15 bases separating them. The germline gives CDR1 ENHRY, CDR2 SYGVKD. CDR3 length: 14 residues. CDR3 protein: CAIRPGGENQPQHF. CDR3 coding DNA: TGTGCCATCCGGCCTGGCGGGGAAAATCAGCCCCAGCATTTT.

This chain links TRBV9 with TRBJ2-1; possibly TRBD2 for D (5 bases). V lost 3 bases to trimming and J lost 1 base, with 8 bases between them. CDR1 is SGDLS and CDR2 is YYNGEE in the germline V gene. The CDR3 runs to 14 residues. DNA of the CDR3: TGTGCCAGCAGCGGAGGGATTTCCTACAATGAGCAGTTCTTC. This gives the protein CASSGGISYNEQFF.

The chain employs TRBV19 and TRBJ2-7; 7 bases match TRBD1. Germline assignment: CDR1 LNHDA and CDR2 SQIVND (reference sequence). J gave up 2 bases and V 4 bases, and 8 bases lay outside the gene matches. The length of the CDR3 is 15 residues. The CDR3 loop is CASSRDSSPTYEQYF. The CDR3 DNA follows: TGTGCCAGTAGTAGGGACAGTTCTCCTACCTACGAGCAGTACTTC.